This TCR beta chain stems from a study of post-analysis software for immune sequencing data. Points from the study as a whole: When patients were compared with controls, 5 or 6 TRBV segments were more frequent, TRBV5-6, TRBV5-1 and TRBV20-1 among them. Significantly lower normalized Chao1 diversity was seen in multiple sclerosis patients than in controls.

The V and J ends lost 2 bases and 11 bases, in that order; junction bases with no gene match: 8. Germline V CDR1 and CDR2: ENHRY, SYGVKD. The CDR3 runs to 14 residues. A note on this clonotype: Its antigen is unknown.

Unique-molecular-identifier-tagged TCR beta cDNA libraries were used. In TCRdb, the PCR reads were re-called with MiXCR into one record per CDR3 protein. Of 740,000 or so distinct CDR3 sequences in the sample, under 70% are singletons; the top ten hold about 4.5%. J is TRBJ2-5 and V is TRBV10-3, with 10 bases fitting TRBD1. The sequenced sample consisted of blood. The TCR sequence derives from a girl under 18 with multiple sclerosis. The CDR3 bases are TGTGCCATCAGTGAGATAGCGGACAGGGGGGAGCAGTACTTC. Its translation: CAISEIADRGEQYF.